These 28 T cell receptor beta chains share one sample of origin, sequenced in a study of vaccination and CD4 T cells after COVID-19. TCRdb fed the PCR reads into MiXCR, producing one record per CDR3 protein. The table lists about 20,000 distinct CDR3 sequences, roughly 64% of them singletons. The sample here was CD4+ T cells from blood, taken before SARS-CoV-2 vaccination. All receptors come from a human donor who had recovered from COVID-19.

The sample holds a few counts of this clonotype. The chain employs TRBV20-1 and TRBJ1-1, with 7 nucleotides matching TRBD1. The CDR3 covers 13 residues. Germline CDR1 is DFQATT and CDR2 is SNEGSKA (reference sequence). The trim removed 5 bases at V and 4 bases at J, leaving 7 bases unmatched. The CDR3 DNA reads as TGCAGTGCTTATAGGGGGCCCGGCACTGAAGCTTTCTTT. Protein: CSAYRGPGTEAFF.

This clonotype came up a few times. V and J are TRBV20-1 and TRBJ1-1; a possible D gene is TRBD1 (5 bases). CDR3 size: 12 residues. Germline V gene lookup returns CDR1 DFQATT and CDR2 SNEGSKA (reference sequence). The CDR3 sequence is CSRRGGGTEAFF. Here the CDR3 DNA reads TGCAGCAGGCGGGGCGGAGGGACTGAAGCTTTCTTT.

CDR3 nucleotides: TGTGCCAGCATTCCCACCGACGGCGGTAAAGAGACCCAGTACTTC. Its translation is CASIPTDGGKETQYF. This chain uses TRBV28 with TRBJ2-5; D is uncertain. The germline V gene encodes CDR1 MDHEN and CDR2 SYDVKM. This CDR3 is 15 amino acids long. Trimming took off 7 bases at V and 3 bases at J, with 18 bases between the two ends.

This chain uses TRBV7-7 with TRBJ2-3, with 7 positions matching TRBD1. Germline CDR1 is SSHAT and CDR2 is FNYEAQ (reference sequence). Unmatched junction bases numbered 3, after V lost 1 base and J lost 5 bases. This CDR3 region has 14 residues. The CDR3, as DNA: TGTGCCAGCAGCTTAGGACAGGGCCTAGATACGCAGTATTTT. Translated: CASSLGQGLDTQYF.

The sample holds a few counts of this clonotype. The chain has TRBV7-3 and TRBJ1-1; 9 bases match TRBD1. CDR1 and CDR2 (germline): SGHTA, FQGTGA. The CDR3 runs to 14 residues. Trimming cost V 5 bases and J 1 base; bases outside gene matches: 2. The CDR3 nucleotides are TGTGCCAGCAGCGTGACAGGGGGGAACACTGAAGCTTTCTTT. Translating it yields CASSVTGGNTEAFF.

The V and J genes are TRBV28 and TRBJ2-3; the D is unclear. This CDR3 contains 12 residues. Per germline, CDR1 MDHEN and CDR2 SYDVKM. V dropped 8 bases and J dropped 3 bases, with 9 bases sitting between them. CDR3 bases: TGTGCCAGCCGCCGCCATACAGATACGCAGTATTTT. Translated, it gives CASRRHTDTQYF.

V and J are TRBV20-1 and TRBJ2-7; D remains ambiguous. CDR3 length equals 13 residues. V dropped 0 bases and J dropped 5 bases, with 11 bases sitting between them. Germline lookup yields CDR1 DFQATT and CDR2 SNEGSKA (reference sequence). The CDR3 nucleotides read TGCAGTGCTAGAGATCTCACTAACGACGAGCAGTACTTC. It specifies CSARDLTNDEQYF.

The V call is TRBV20-1, the J call TRBJ2-7, with 8 nucleotides matching TRBD1. This CDR3 is 15 amino acids long. J lost 3 bases, V lost 0 bases, and 7 bases had no gene match. The V gene's germline CDR1 is DFQATT and CDR2 SNEGSKA (reference sequence). The CDR3 is CSARDNQGAIYEQYF. The DNA of the CDR3 is TGCAGTGCTAGAGATAACCAGGGGGCAATCTACGAGCAGTACTTC.

The gene calls are TRBV7-3 and TRBJ2-1; TRBD2 matches 10 bases. The V gene end was trimmed by 5 bases and the J gene end by 8 bases; junction bases not matched to a gene: 9. The CDR3 spans 15 residues. From germline, CDR1 is SGHTA and CDR2 FQGTGA. The CDR3 bases are TGTGCCAGCAGCAGCGGGGGGGCCCTACACCATGAGCAGTTCTTC. Amino acids: CASSSGGALHHEQFF.

There are a few counts of this clonotype. The chain employs TRBV28 and TRBJ1-5; D unclear. Looked up from germline, CDR1 is MDHEN and CDR2 is SYDVKM. The V end was cut by 8 bases, the J end by 0 bases, with 8 bases between. The CDR3 is 13 residues long. CDR3 nucleotides: TGTGCCAGCCTGGAGAGTAGCAATCAGCCCCAGCATTTT. This codes for CASLESSNQPQHF.

V is TRBV20-1 and J is TRBJ2-3, with D hard to call. Deletions cut 0 bases from V and 3 bases from J, with 7 bases between. This CDR3 region has 13 residues. CDR1 DFQATT and CDR2 SNEGSKA come from the germline V gene (reference sequence). The CDR3 sequence is CSARDRLTDTQYF. The DNA of the CDR3 is TGCAGTGCTAGAGATCGCTTAACAGATACGCAGTATTTT.

The genes are TRBV10-3 and TRBJ1-1; D perhaps matches TRBD1 (5 bases). The CDR3 contains 12 residues. V was cut by 10 bases and J by 0 bases, with 9 bases left in between. In germline, CDR1 is ENHRY, CDR2 SYGVKD. CDR3 bases: TGTGCCACAACGGGGGTGAACACTGAAGCTTTCTTT. This sequence encodes CATTGVNTEAFF.

This clonotype was recorded a few times. The chain has TRBV15 and TRBJ1-5; TRBD1 aligns across 9 bases. Germline V gene sequence: CDR1 LNHNV, CDR2 YYDKDF (reference sequence). The V segment lost 5 bases and the J segment 14 bases; nucleotides outside the gene matches: 4. This CDR3 is 11 amino acids long. The CDR3 reads CATSSGTGKHF. CDR3 nucleotides: TGTGCCACCAGCTCCGGGACAGGGAAGCATTTT.

This clonotype was seen only a few times. The chain employs TRBV6-2 or TRBV6-3 and TRBJ1-3; D is unresolved. CDR1 is MNHEY and CDR2 is SVGEGT in the germline V gene. V was pared by 2 bases and J by 4 bases, with 12 bases between. The CDR3 extends over 15 amino acids. CDR3 residues: CASSYVGGGGNTIYF. The CDR3 coding sequence is TGTGCCAGCAGTTACGTCGGCGGAGGGGGAAACACCATATATTTT.

The chain is built from TRBV12-3 or TRBV12-4 and TRBJ2-7; TRBD2 aligns across 11 bases. The CDR3 consists of 15 residues. V shed 6 bases and J 4 bases; nucleotides not matched to a gene: 8. The CDR3 DNA follows: TGTGCCAGCAGAAAAACTAGCGGGAGTTCGTACGAGCAGTACTTC. Its protein is CASRKTSGSSYEQYF.

A few counts support this clonotype. The CDR3 DNA reads TGTGCCAGCAGTGTGGACAAAACCTATGGCTACACCTTC. Its protein is CASSVDKTYGYTF. This rearrangement joins TRBV2 to TRBJ1-2, with TRBD1 as a possible D gene (5 bases). Germline lookup yields CDR1 SNHLY and CDR2 FYNNEI. The CDR3 length is 13 residues. V was trimmed by 4 bases and J by 4 bases, leaving 10 bases between them. The full variable domain, with the rest looked up from reference TRBV2 and TRBJ1-2, is EPEVTQTPSHQVTQMGQEVILRCVPISNHLYFYWYRQILGQKVEFLVSFYNNEISEKSEIFDDQFSVERPDGSNFTLKIRSTKLEDSAMYFCASSVDKTYGYTFGSGTRLTVV.

This rearrangement joins TRBV5-6 to TRBJ1-6; D gene unclear. The V end lost 2 bases, the J end lost 8 bases, and 14 bases lay between the germline ends. This CDR3 spans 15 amino acids. Per germline, CDR1 SGHDT and CDR2 YYEEEE. The CDR3 loop is CASSFLGINDSPLHF. The CDR3 DNA reads as TGTGCCAGCAGCTTCTTAGGGATTAACGATTCACCCCTCCACTTT.

This clonotype has just one count. This chain connects TRBV6-1 to TRBJ2-2; 11 bases match TRBD2. V was pared by 6 bases and J by 0 bases, with 3 bases of the junction left unmatched. The germline V gene encodes CDR1 MNHNS and CDR2 SASEGT. CDR3 size: 16 residues. The CDR3 loop reads CASRIAGGPNTGELFF. CDR3 coding DNA: TGTGCCAGCAGAATAGCGGGAGGGCCGAACACCGGGGAGCTGTTTTTT.

A single count supports this clonotype. The gene calls are TRBV28 and TRBJ2-3; 7 bases agree with TRBD2. Germline V gene sequence: CDR1 MDHEN, CDR2 SYDVKM. The CDR3 extends over 16 amino acids. With V trimmed by 5 bases and J by 4 bases, 12 bases remained unmatched. For the CDR3, the DNA is TGTGCCAGCAGTCCCCCGGGCGGGAGTGCCGCAGATACGCAGTATTTT. It is translated as CASSPPGGSAADTQYF.

This clonotype was seen a handful of times. The chain joins TRBV21-1 to TRBJ2-1; the table's TRBD2 call for D was not verified on the DNA. TRBV21-1 is classified as a pseudogene. The CDR3 loop spans 15 amino acids. The CDR3 reads CASSTSGLLCDEQFF. CDR3 in DNA: TGTGCCAGCAGCACATCAGGCCTCCTCTGCGATGAGCAGTTCTTC.

The chain employs TRBV20-1 and TRBJ1-1; no clear D. With 2 bases removed from V and 10 bases from J, the gap between germline ends came to 23 bases. This CDR3 contains 15 residues. Germline V gene lookup returns CDR1 DFQATT and CDR2 SNEGSKA (reference sequence). CDR3 region: CSARREPRLSLVAFF. CDR3 nucleotide sequence: TGCAGTGCTAGAAGGGAACCTAGACTGAGCCTGGTAGCTTTCTTT.

This sequence joins TRBV5-1 and TRBJ1-5; D ambiguous. The CDR3 is 14 amino acids. The V gene's germline CDR1 is SGHRS and CDR2 YFSETQ. V lost 2 bases and J lost 6, with 12 bases in between. Here the CDR3 reads CASSFEGIGQPQHF. The CDR3 coding sequence is TGCGCCAGCAGCTTTGAGGGAATCGGTCAGCCCCAGCATTTT.

The chain joins TRBV20-1 to TRBJ2-7, with D unresolved. V was shortened by 3 bases and J by 6 bases, with 15 bases between the two germline ends. The length of the CDR3 is 13 residues. Germline CDR1 and CDR2: DFQATT and SNEGSKA (reference sequence). The CDR3: CSARGLRAPEQYF. CDR3 in DNA: TGCAGTGCTAGGGGATTAAGGGCCCCCGAGCAGTACTTC.

The V gene is TRBV15, the J gene TRBJ2-5; TRBD1 matches 7 bases. This CDR3 is 14 amino acids long. CDR1 and CDR2 from the germline V gene are LNHNV and YYDKDF (reference sequence). Trimming took 2 bases from V and 3 from J; bases not matched to a gene: 3. The CDR3 spells CATSRFGTEETQYF. In DNA form, the CDR3 reads TGTGCCACCAGCAGATTCGGGACAGAAGAGACCCAGTACTTC.

The chain has TRBV9 and TRBJ2-3, with 8 bases that match TRBD2. Unmatched junction bases numbered 7, after V lost 0 bases and J lost 4 bases. CDR1 and CDR2 from the germline V gene are SGDLS and YYNGEE. The CDR3 length is 16 residues. The CDR3 nucleotides are TGTGCCAGCAGCGTAGCGCTCGCGGGAGGCGCAGATACGCAGTATTTT. Its translation is CASSVALAGGADTQYF.

The chain uses TRBV19 and TRBJ2-2, with D perhaps TRBD2 (6 bases). CDR3 length equals 16 residues. Trimming removed 3 bases at V and 2 bases at J, with 13 bases between. Looked up from germline, CDR1 is LNHDA and CDR2 is SQIVND (reference sequence). The DNA for the CDR3 is TGTGCCAGTAGTATGGCTTTAGCGGCCAACACCGGGGAGCTGTTTTTT. Translated, it gives CASSMALAANTGELFF.

The V gene is TRBV24-1, the J gene TRBJ2-5; 9 nucleotides line up with TRBD2. The trim removed 7 bases at V and 9 bases at J, leaving 5 bases unmatched. The CDR3 is made up of 12 amino acids. Germline-derived CDR1 and CDR2 are KGHDR and SFDVKD. The CDR3, as DNA: TGTGCCACCAGAGGGACTAGCACGGCCCAGTACTTC. This sequence encodes CATRGTSTAQYF.

The gene calls are TRBV6-1 and TRBJ1-4, with D unclear. The CDR3 covers 15 residues. V was trimmed by 0 bases and J by 7 bases, leaving 12 bases between them. Germline V lookup: CDR1 MNHNS, CDR2 SASEGT. The CDR3 here is CASSEATASGEKLFF. The CDR3 DNA follows: TGTGCCAGCAGTGAAGCCACGGCCTCGGGTGAAAAACTGTTTTTT.